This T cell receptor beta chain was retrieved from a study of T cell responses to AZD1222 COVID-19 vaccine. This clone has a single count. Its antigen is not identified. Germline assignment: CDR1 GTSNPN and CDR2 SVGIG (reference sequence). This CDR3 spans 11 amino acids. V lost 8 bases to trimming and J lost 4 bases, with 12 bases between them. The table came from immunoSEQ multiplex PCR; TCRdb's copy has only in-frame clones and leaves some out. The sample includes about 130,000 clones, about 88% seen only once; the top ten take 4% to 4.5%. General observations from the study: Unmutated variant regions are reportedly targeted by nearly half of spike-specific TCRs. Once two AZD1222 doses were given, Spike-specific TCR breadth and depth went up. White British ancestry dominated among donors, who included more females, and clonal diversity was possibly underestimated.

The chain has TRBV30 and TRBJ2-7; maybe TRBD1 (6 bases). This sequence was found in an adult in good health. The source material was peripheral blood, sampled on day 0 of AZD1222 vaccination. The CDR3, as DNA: TGTGCCGGTACGACAGGTTACGAGCAGTACTTC. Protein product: CAGTTGYEQYF.